A selection of T cell receptor beta chains follows, all from one sample in a study of identical twins. TCRdb reanalysed the 5' RACE reads using MiXCR and keeps one entry per CDR3 protein. The sample includes about 450,000 distinct CDR3 sequences, about 18% seen only once; the top ten take 9.5% to 15%. Sequencing was performed on naive T cells sorted from blood. These receptors came from a man in his fifties or sixties in good health. Both conserved end residues are trimmed from each CDR3. A D gene is named only where the DNA matches it firmly.

V,D,J,CDR3
TRBV6-5,.,TRBJ2-7,ASSYCVPGAGDCEQY
TRBV6-2/TRBV6-3,TRBD2,TRBJ2-7,ASSQGLAGVDEQY
TRBV27,TRBD2,TRBJ2-5,ASSSTPRGGRETQY
TRBV10-3,TRBD1,TRBJ2-2,AISESGDRRPSTGELF
TRBV29-1,TRBD2,TRBJ2-1,SVGSSGTYNEQF
TRBV5-1,TRBD1,TRBJ1-1,ASSLSHRGNTEAF
TRBV5-4,TRBD1,TRBJ2-5,ASSPRQGVQETQY
TRBV5-5,.,TRBJ1-2,ASSSQGIGYGYT
TRBV14,.,TRBJ1-4,ASSPGGDEKLF
TRBV20-1,.,TRBJ2-3,SALDVRWGSTDTQY
TRBV29-1,.,TRBJ2-1,SVEELGNEQF
TRBV5-4,.,TRBJ2-3,ASQGLTRDTQY
TRBV6-4,.,TRBJ2-2,ASSANAGELF
TRBV20-1,TRBD2,TRBJ2-1,SARPSGRTFNEQF
TRBV29-1,TRBD1,TRBJ1-4,SAGTGLLSNNEKLF
TRBV5-6,TRBD1,TRBJ2-3,ASSFYMDRARTDTQY
TRBV27,.,TRBJ2-7,ASSLWGADEQY
TRBV6-2/TRBV6-3,TRBD1,TRBJ2-7,ASTNRDRFTYEQY
TRBV30,.,TRBJ2-3,AWSHGREQY
TRBV18,.,TRBJ2-3,ASSPRSLSTDTQY
TRBV2,.,TRBJ2-1,ASSDFSVYNEQF
TRBV20-1,.,TRBJ2-5,SASRDFETKTQY
TRBV29-1,.,TRBJ2-7,SAQRGTNYEQY
TRBV10-2,TRBD1,TRBJ2-5,ASRDGQGARETQY
TRBV20-1,.,TRBJ1-4,SASPPQAMGEKLF
TRBV7-3,.,TRBJ2-5,ASSASGQPQETQY
TRBV5-1,.,TRBJ2-2,ASRIGGPGELF
TRBV15,.,TRBJ2-7,ATSRSATPYEQY
TRBV15,TRBD1,TRBJ1-1,ATSGHRGNTEAF
TRBV15,TRBD1,TRBJ1-5,ATSTTGGNQPQH
TRBV6-8,TRBD2,TRBJ2-5,AVSREGSPETQY
TRBV5-1,TRBD1,TRBJ2-7,ASSSETGWTGEQY
TRBV27,.,TRBJ2-6,ASCTNSGANVLT
TRBV7-3,.,TRBJ1-1,ASSFHRETEAF
TRBV12-3/TRBV12-4,.,TRBJ1-2,ASSFNRVYYGYT
TRBV7-9,TRBD2,TRBJ2-3,ASSLGAAGGYDTQY
TRBV2,TRBD2,TRBJ2-1,ADRDYNNEQF
TRBV7-8,.,TRBJ2-5,ASSLARLGGETQY